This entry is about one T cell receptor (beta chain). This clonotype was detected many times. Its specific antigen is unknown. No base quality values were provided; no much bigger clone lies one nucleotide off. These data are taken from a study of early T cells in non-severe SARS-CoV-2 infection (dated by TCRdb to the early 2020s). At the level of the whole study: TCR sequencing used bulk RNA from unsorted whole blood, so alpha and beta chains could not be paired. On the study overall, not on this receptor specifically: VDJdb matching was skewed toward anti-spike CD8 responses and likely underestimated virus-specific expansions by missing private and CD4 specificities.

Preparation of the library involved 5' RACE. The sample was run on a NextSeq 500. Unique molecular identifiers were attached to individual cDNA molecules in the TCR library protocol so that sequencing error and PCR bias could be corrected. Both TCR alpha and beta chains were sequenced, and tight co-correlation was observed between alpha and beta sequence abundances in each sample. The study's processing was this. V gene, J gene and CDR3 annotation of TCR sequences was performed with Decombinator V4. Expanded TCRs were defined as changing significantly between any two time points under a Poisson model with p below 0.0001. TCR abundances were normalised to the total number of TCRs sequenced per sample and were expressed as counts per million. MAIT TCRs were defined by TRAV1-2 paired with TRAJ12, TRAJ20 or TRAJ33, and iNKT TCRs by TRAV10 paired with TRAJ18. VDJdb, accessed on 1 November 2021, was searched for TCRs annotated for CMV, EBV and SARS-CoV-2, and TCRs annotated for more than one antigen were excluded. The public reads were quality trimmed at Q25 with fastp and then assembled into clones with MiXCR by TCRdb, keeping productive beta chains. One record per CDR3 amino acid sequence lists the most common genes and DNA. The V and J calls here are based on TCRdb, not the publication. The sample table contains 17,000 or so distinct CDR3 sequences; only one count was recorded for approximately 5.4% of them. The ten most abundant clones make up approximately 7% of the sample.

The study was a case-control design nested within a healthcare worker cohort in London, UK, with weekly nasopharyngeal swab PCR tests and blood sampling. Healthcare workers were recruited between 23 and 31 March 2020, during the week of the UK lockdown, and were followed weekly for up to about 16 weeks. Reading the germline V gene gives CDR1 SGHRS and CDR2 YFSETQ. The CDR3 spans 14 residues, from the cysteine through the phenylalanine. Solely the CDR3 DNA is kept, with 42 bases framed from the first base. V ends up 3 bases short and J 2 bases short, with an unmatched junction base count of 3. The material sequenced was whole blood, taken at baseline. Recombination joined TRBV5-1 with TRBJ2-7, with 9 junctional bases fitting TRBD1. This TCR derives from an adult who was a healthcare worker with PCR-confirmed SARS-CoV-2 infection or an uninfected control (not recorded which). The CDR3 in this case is CASSSGTGTYEQYF. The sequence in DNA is TGCGCCAGCAGCTCCGGGACAGGGACCTACGAGCAGTACTTC.